These T cell receptor beta chains were read from a single sample in a study of blood T cells in healthy people across ages. Using its own MiXCR run on the 5' RACE reads, TCRdb lists one record per CDR3 protein. In the table there are about 1 million distinct CDR3 sequences, 45% of which are singletons. Sequencing was performed on blood. All receptors come from an older woman in good health. Each CDR3 is given with its conserved first and last residue. Each record gives: J gene, V gene, D gene, clone size, CDR3 protein, CDR3 DNA. A D gene is named only where the DNA matches it firmly. A clone size is listed for some rows: how often the clone was seen (once, few, many), or a class if it is expanded.

TRBJ2-5 | TRBV7-2 | . | . | CASSVTGTGLANEQYF | TGTGCCAGCAGCGTTACCGGGACTGGCCTTGCGAATGAGCAGTACTTC
TRBJ2-3 | TRBV2 | . | . | CASKRAADTQYF | TGTGCCAGCAAGAGGGCAGCAGATACGCAGTATTTT
TRBJ2-3 | TRBV6-5 | . | . | CASAAQGPDTQYF | TGTGCCAGCGCGGCGCAGGGCCCAGATACGCAGTATTTT
TRBJ2-2 | TRBV7-2 | . | few | CASSTLMELFF | TGTGCCAGCAGCACATTAATGGAGCTGTTTTTT
TRBJ2-7 | TRBV20-1 | TRBD2 | . | CSARERRSGSSYEQYF | TGCAGTGCTAGAGAACGACGAAGCGGGAGCTCCTACGAGCAGTACTTC
TRBJ2-7 | TRBV12-5 | TRBD1 | few | CASAGDSYYEQYF | TGTGCTAGTGCTGGGGACAGTTACTACGAGCAGTACTTC
TRBJ2-1 | TRBV14 | TRBD2 | few | CASNQVPGGGQFF | TGTGCCAGCAACCAAGTACCGGGAGGTGGGCAGTTCTTC
TRBJ2-3 | TRBV5-1 | . | . | CASSFAKRTDTQYF | TGCGCCAGCAGCTTCGCTAAACGCACAGATACGCAGTATTTT
TRBJ1-4 | TRBV20-1 | . | . | CSARDRWRQTNEKLFF | TGCAGTGCTAGAGACAGGTGGAGGCAGACTAATGAAAAACTGTTTTTT
TRBJ1-5 | TRBV5-1 | . | few | CASSLDIRQPQHF | TGCGCCAGCAGCTTGGATATCCGTCAGCCCCAGCATTTT
TRBJ1-1 | TRBV18 | . | . | CASSPPIGGQNTEAFF | TGTGCCAGCTCACCACCGATAGGGGGACAGAACACTGAAGCTTTCTTT
TRBJ2-7 | TRBV6-2/TRBV6-3 | . | . | CASTLGAGYEQYF | TGTGCCAGCACTCTCGGGGCGGGTTACGAGCAGTACTTC
TRBJ1-2 | TRBV12-3/TRBV12-4 | . | many | CASSPDRIYGYTF | TGTGCCAGCAGTCCAGACAGAATCTATGGCTACACCTTC
TRBJ2-3 | TRBV20-1 | . | . | CSARRGATSTDTQYF | TGCAGTGCCAGAAGAGGGGCGACGAGCACAGATACGCAGTATTTT
TRBJ2-6 | TRBV7-3 | . | . | CASSLGGRRTGANVLTF | TGTGCCAGCAGCTTAGGGGGGAGGAGGACTGGGGCCAACGTCCTGACTTTC
TRBJ2-7 | TRBV20-1 | . | . | CSARDPPRYEQYF | TGCAGTGCTAGAGATCCTCCCCGCTACGAGCAGTACTTC
TRBJ2-7 | TRBV9 | . | . | CASSPARGRNEQYF | TGTGCCAGCAGCCCCGCCCGGGGGAGAAACGAGCAGTACTTC
TRBJ2-7 | TRBV29-1 | TRBD2 | many | CSVTSGTSYEQYF | TGCAGCGTGACTAGCGGGACTTCGTACGAGCAGTACTTC
TRBJ2-1 | TRBV5-1 | TRBD1 | once | CASSSQGTGQYNEQFF | TGCGCCAGCAGCTCCCAGGGGACAGGGCAGTACAATGAGCAGTTCTTC
TRBJ2-7 | TRBV11-2 | TRBD1 | many | CASSTLTGVYEQYF | TGTGCCAGCAGCACCTTGACAGGGGTCTACGAGCAGTACTTC
TRBJ2-2 | TRBV2 | TRBD1 | . | CASAGTVTGELFF | TGTGCCAGCGCCGGGACAGTCACCGGGGAGCTGTTTTTT
TRBJ2-3 | TRBV6-5 | TRBD2 | . | CASSYRAGGRTSTDTQYF | TGTGCCAGCAGTTACAGAGCGGGGGGCCGAACTAGCACAGATACGCAGTATTTT
TRBJ2-5 | TRBV6-2/TRBV6-3 | TRBD2 | . | CAGKPRTSGSDVTSNEQYF | TGTGCCGGAAAACCGAGGACTAGCGGGAGTGATGTTACATCGAATGAGCAGTACTTC
TRBJ2-3 | TRBV5-1 | TRBD1 | few | CASSGGQGSDTQYF | TGCGCCAGCAGCGGTGGACAGGGATCAGATACGCAGTATTTT
TRBJ1-1 | TRBV10-3 | . | few | CAITQFSNTEAFF | TGTGCCATCACCCAGTTCTCGAACACTGAAGCTTTCTTT
TRBJ2-5 | TRBV7-2 | TRBD2 | . | CASSLVRPAGEIQETQYF | TGTGCCAGCAGCTTAGTCCGACCAGCGGGAGAGATCCAAGAGACCCAGTACTTC
TRBJ2-7 | TRBV27 | . | few | CASRRGVNEQYF | TGTGCCAGCAGAAGGGGGGTCAACGAGCAGTACTTC
TRBJ2-1 | TRBV27 | TRBD1 | few | CASSLGQGAMNEQFF | TGTGCCAGCAGTTTGGGACAGGGGGCGATGAATGAGCAGTTCTTC
TRBJ2-7 | TRBV24-1 | . | . | CATSDLSRGEQYF | TGTGCCACCAGTGATTTAAGCAGGGGCGAGCAGTACTTC
TRBJ2-7 | TRBV4-2 | TRBD1 | . | CASSQATGTAYEQYF | TGTGCCAGCAGCCAAGCAACCGGGACAGCCTACGAGCAGTACTTC
TRBJ2-7 | TRBV6-2/TRBV6-3 | TRBD2 | . | CASSYGLAGALGNYEQYF | TGTGCCAGCAGTTACGGGCTAGCGGGAGCCCTCGGGAACTACGAGCAGTACTTC
TRBJ2-3 | TRBV7-8 | TRBD2 | few | CASSKAGLAGTDTQYF | TGTGCCAGCAGCAAGGCGGGACTAGCGGGGACAGATACGCAGTATTTT